The rows below give T cell receptor beta chains drawn from one sample of a study of beta chain features in type 1 diabetes. The data were produced by immunoSEQ multiplex PCR, yet TCRdb's version contains in-frame clones alone and is incomplete. This sample carries a few hundred thousand clones, roughly 30% of them seen once, and the ten largest clones take around 0.065%. Sequenced sample: naive CD4+ T cells from blood. Every receptor here comes from a man aged 18 to 29 in good health. The conserved cysteine and the conserved F or W are not part of the CDR3 here. Each record gives: J gene, D gene, V gene, CDR3 protein. A D gene is named only where the DNA matches it firmly.

>TRBJ2-5|NA|TRBV6-1
ASLRTVQETQY
>TRBJ2-1|NA|TRBV19
ASTSGAGLYNEQF
>TRBJ2-1|NA|TRBV4-1
ASSRPGKEQF
>TRBJ2-7|NA|TRBV29-1
SVATASYEQY
>TRBJ1-1|NA|TRBV30
AWSLRANTEAF
>TRBJ2-5|TRBD2|TRBV7-9
ASSPTGTSGTTGVETQY
>TRBJ2-3|NA|TRBV10-3
AITDGTDTQY
>TRBJ2-7|TRBD1|TRBV19
ASSIDRGPYEQY
>TRBJ2-6|NA|TRBV19
ASSQDGTSSGANVLT
>TRBJ2-5|NA|TRBV30
AWSPRGFLRETQY